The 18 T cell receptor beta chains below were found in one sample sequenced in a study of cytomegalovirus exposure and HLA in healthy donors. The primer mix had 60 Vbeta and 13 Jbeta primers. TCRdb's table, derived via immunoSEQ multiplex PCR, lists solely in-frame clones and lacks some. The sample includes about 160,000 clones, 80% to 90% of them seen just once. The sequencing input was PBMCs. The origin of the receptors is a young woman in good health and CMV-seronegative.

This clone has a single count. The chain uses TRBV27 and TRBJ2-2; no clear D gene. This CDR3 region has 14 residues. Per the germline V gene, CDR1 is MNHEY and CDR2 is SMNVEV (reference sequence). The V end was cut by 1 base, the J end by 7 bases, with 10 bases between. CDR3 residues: CASSLFDPGGELFF. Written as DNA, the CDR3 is TGTGCCAGCAGTTTATTTGATCCCGGCGGGGAGCTGTTTTTT.

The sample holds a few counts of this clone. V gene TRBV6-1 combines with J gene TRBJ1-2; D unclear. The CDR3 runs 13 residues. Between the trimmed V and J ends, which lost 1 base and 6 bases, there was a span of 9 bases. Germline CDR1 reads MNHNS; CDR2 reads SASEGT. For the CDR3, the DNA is TGTGCCAGCAGTGAAGGAGGATCGCATGGCTACACCTTC. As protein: CASSEGGSHGYTF.

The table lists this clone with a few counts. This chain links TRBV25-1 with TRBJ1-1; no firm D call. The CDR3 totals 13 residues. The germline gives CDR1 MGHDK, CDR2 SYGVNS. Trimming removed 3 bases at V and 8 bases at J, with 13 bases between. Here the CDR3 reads CASSDSVRPEAFF. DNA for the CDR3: TGTGCCAGCAGTGATTCCGTCCGTCCCGAAGCTTTCTTT. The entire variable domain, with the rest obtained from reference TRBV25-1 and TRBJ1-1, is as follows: EADIYQTPRYLVIGTGKKITLECSQTMGHDKMYWYQQDPGMELHLIHYSYGVNSTEKGDLSSESTVSRIRTEHFPLTLESARPSHTSQYLCASSDSVRPEAFFGQGTRLTVV.

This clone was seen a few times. This chain's CDR3 is CASSARDSGNTEAFF. The CDR3 DNA sequence: TGTGCCAGCAGCGCTCGGGACAGCGGGAACACTGAAGCTTTCTTT. The rearrangement links TRBV9 to TRBJ1-1; the match to TRBD1 covers 7 bases. The germline CDR1 and CDR2 sequences are SGDLS and YYNGEE. This CDR3 contains 15 residues. Trimming removed 3 bases from V and 1 base from J; junction bases left unmatched: 6. The full variable domain, with the rest looked up from reference TRBV9 and TRBJ1-1, is DSGVTQTPKHLITATGQRVTLRCSPRSGDLSVYWYQQSLDQGLQFLIQYYNGEERAKGNILERFSAQQFPDLHSELNLSSLELGDSALYFCASSARDSGNTEAFFGQGTRLTVV.

Here the CDR3 reads CASSPMTSYGEQFF. The DNA of the CDR3 is TGTGCCAGCAGCCCGATGACTAGCTACGGTGAGCAGTTCTTC. V and J are TRBV7-6 and TRBJ2-1, with TRBD2 matching over 7 bases. CDR1 is SGHVS and CDR2 is FNYEAQ in the germline V gene. This CDR3 contains 14 residues. With V trimmed by 5 bases and J by 9 bases, 10 bases remained unmatched. Drawing the rest from reference TRBV7-6 and TRBJ2-1, the complete variable domain is GAGVSQSPRYKVTKRGQDVALRCDPISGHVSLYWYRQALGQGPEFLTYFNYEAQQDKSGLPNDRFSAERPEGSISTLTIQRTEQRDSAMYRCASSPMTSYGEQFFGPGTRLTVL.

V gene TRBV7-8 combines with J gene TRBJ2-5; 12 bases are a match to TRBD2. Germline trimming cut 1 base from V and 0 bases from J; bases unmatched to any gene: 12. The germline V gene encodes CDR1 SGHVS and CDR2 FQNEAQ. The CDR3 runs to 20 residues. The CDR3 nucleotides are TGTGCCAGCAGCTTAGTAAAGGTTCTAGCGGGGGGGAAACACCAAGAGACCCAGTACTTC. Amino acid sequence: CASSLVKVLAGGKHQETQYF. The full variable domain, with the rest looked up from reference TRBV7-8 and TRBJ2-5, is GAGVSQSPRYKVAKRGQDVALRCDPISGHVSLFWYQQALGQGPEFLTYFQNEAQLDKSGLPSDRFFAERPEGSVSTLKIQRTQQEDSAVYLCASSLVKVLAGGKHQETQYFGPGTRLLVL.

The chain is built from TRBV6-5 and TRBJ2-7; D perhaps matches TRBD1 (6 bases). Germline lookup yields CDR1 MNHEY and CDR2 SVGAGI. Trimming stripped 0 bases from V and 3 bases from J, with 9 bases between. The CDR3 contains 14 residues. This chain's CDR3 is CASSYSTQGYEQYF. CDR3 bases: TGTGCCAGCAGTTACTCGACACAGGGCTACGAGCAGTACTTC.

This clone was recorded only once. Here the CDR3 reads CASKQEGYGYTF. CDR3 sequence (DNA): TGTGCCAGCAAACAGGAGGGCTATGGCTACACCTTC. The rearrangement uses TRBV6-6 and TRBJ1-2, with D tentatively TRBD1 (5 bases). The germline CDR1 and CDR2 sequences are MNHNY and SVGAGI (reference sequence). CDR3 size: 12 residues. Trimming cost V 7 bases and J 4 bases, with 10 bases left between them.

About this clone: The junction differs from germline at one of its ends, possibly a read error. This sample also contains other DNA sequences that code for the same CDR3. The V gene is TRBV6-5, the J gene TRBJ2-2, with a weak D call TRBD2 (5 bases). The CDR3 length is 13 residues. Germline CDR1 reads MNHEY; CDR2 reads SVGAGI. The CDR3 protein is CASLSPITGELFF. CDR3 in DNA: TGTGCCAGCCTTAGCCCTATCACCGGGGAGCTTTTTTTT.

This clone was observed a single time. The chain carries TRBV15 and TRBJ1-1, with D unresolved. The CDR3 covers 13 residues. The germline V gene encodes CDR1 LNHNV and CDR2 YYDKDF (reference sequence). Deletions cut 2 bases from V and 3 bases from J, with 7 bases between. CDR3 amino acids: CATSRSTDTEAFF. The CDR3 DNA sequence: TGTGCCACCAGCAGATCAACGGACACTGAAGCTTTCTTT.

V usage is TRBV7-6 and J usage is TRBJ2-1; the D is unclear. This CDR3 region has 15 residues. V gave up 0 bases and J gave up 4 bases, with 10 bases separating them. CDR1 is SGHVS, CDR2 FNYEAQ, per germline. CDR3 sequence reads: CASSLASVEYNEQFF. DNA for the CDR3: TGTGCCAGCAGCTTAGCTTCGGTTGAGTACAATGAGCAGTTCTTC.

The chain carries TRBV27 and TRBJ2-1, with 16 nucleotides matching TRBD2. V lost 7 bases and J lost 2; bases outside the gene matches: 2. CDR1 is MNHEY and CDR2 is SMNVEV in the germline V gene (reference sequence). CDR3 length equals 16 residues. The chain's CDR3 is CASTGTSGRAYNEQFF. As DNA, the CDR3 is TGTGCCAGCACCGGGACTAGCGGGAGGGCCTACAATGAGCAGTTCTTC.

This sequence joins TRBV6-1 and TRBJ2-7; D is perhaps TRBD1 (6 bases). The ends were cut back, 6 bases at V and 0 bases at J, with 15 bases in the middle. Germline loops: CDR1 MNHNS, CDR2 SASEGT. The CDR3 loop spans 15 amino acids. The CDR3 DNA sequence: TGTGCCAGCAGCCTCGACAGGTTGAGCTCCTACGAGCAGTACTTC. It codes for CASSLDRLSSYEQYF.

CDR3 protein: CASSSAGLSQETQYF. CDR3 bases: TGTGCCAGCAGCTCCGCAGGGCTATCACAAGAGACCCAGTACTTC. V and J are TRBV5-6 and TRBJ2-5, with D tentatively TRBD1 (5 bases). The germline V gene encodes CDR1 SGHDT and CDR2 YYEEEE. V lost 3 bases and J 2 bases, leaving 14 bases between the germline ends. This CDR3 comprises 15 residues.

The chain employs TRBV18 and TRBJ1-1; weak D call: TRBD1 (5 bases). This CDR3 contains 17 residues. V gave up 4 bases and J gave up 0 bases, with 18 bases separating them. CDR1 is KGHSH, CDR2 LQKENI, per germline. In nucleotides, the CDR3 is TGTGCCAGCTCACGACTTCCTTCACAGGAGATGAACACTGAAGCTTTCTTT. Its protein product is CASSRLPSQEMNTEAFF.

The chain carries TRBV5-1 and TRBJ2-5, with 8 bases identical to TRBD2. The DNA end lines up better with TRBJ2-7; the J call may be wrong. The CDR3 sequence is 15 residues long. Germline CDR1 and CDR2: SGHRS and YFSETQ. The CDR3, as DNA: TGCGCCAGCAGCTTGGCCAGCGCGGGAGGTACCGAGCAGTACTTC. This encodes CASSLASAGGTEQYF.

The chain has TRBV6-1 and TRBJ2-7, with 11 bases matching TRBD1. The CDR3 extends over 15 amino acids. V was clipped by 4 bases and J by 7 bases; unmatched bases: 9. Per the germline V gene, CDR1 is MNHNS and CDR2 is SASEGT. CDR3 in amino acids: CASSARDRGTGEQYF. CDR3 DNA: TGTGCCAGCAGTGCCCGGGACAGGGGGACTGGTGAGCAGTACTTC.

The CDR3 region has the DNA TGCGCCAGCAGCTTGGCGGGTCCTCGCTCTGGGGCCAACGTCCTGACTTTC. This gives the protein CASSLAGPRSGANVLTF. The chain uses TRBV5-1 and TRBJ2-6; the D is unclear. Germline V gene sequence: CDR1 SGHRS, CDR2 YFSETQ. The CDR3 spans 17 residues. Deletions cut 0 bases from V and 0 bases from J, with 10 bases between.